The 19 T cell receptor beta chains below come from one sample, sequenced in a study of blood T cell repertoires in COVID-19. The method was immunoSEQ multiplex PCR; TCRdb's version includes in-frame clones alone and lacks a portion of them. The table includes over 50,000 clones, 70% to 90% detected once. Input material: peripheral blood. These receptors came from a man aged 70 or older with acute or convalescent COVID-19.

The rearrangement uses TRBV10-2 and TRBJ2-7, with 8 bases identical to TRBD1. There are 14 residues in the CDR3. Germline CDR1 is WSHSY and CDR2 is SAAADI. J lost 3 bases, V lost 6 bases, and 7 bases had no gene match. CDR3 sequence reads: CASSADRGRYEQYF. In DNA form, the CDR3 reads TGCGCCAGCAGCGCCGACAGGGGCCGCTACGAGCAGTACTTC.

This chain joins TRBV24-1 and TRBJ2-2, with TRBD2 matching over 15 bases. This CDR3 is built from 19 residues. Germline values: CDR1 KGHDR, CDR2 SFDVKD. V shed 7 bases, J shed 0 bases, and the junction held 8 bases outside the gene matches. CDR3 DNA sequence: TGTGCCACCAGCCAAGGACTAGCGGGGGGGAGTACGAACACCGGGGAGCTGTTTTTT. Residues: CATSQGLAGGSTNTGELFF.

This clone was observed once. The CDR3 protein is CASSIPGQGLGTGLYNEQFF. CDR3 DNA: TGCGCCAGCAGCATACCCGGACAGGGTTTGGGGACAGGCCTGTACAATGAGCAGTTCTTC. The chain is built from TRBV5-1 and TRBJ2-1; 8 bases are a match to TRBD1. The V segment lost 4 bases and the J segment 4 bases; nucleotides outside the gene matches: 22. There are 20 residues in the CDR3. The germline gives CDR1 SGHRS, CDR2 YFSETQ.

The CDR3 loop is CASSEGGVHQPQHF. In DNA, the CDR3 is TGTGCCAGCTCAGAGGGCGGAGTGCATCAGCCCCAGCATTTT. V and J are TRBV18 and TRBJ1-5; D not resolved. The CDR3 consists of 14 residues. V was shortened by 5 bases and J by 5 bases, with 13 bases between the two germline ends. Germline V CDR1 and CDR2: KGHSH, LQKENI.

This clone was detected once. The chain has TRBV18 and TRBJ2-1, with D possibly TRBD2 on 6 matching bases. The CDR3 is made up of 16 amino acids. Germline V gene sequence: CDR1 KGHSH, CDR2 LQKENI. Trimming stripped 0 bases from V and 2 bases from J, with 11 bases between. The CDR3 DNA reads TGTGCCAGCTCACCACCCGACCCGGGGGCCTACAATGAGCAGTTCTTC. Protein sequence: CASSPPDPGAYNEQFF. Using reference TRBV18 and TRBJ2-1 for the parts outside the CDR3, the full variable domain is NAGVMQNPRHLVRRRGQEARLRCSPMKGHSHVYWYRQLPEEGLKFMVYLQKENIIDESGMPKERFSAEFPKEGPSILRIQQVVRGDSAAYFCASSPPDPGAYNEQFFGPGTRLTVL.

This sequence joins TRBV5-6 and TRBJ2-7; possibly TRBD1 for D (6 bases). The length of the CDR3 is 13 residues. CDR1 and CDR2 (germline): SGHDT, YYEEEE. The germline V and J ends were trimmed by 0 bases and 7 bases, with 11 bases remaining between them. DNA for the CDR3: TGTGCCAGCAGCTTGGTAGGGGGAGATGAGCAGTACTTC. Its protein is CASSLVGGDEQYF.

The chain has TRBV27 and TRBJ1-2, with TRBD1 identical over 10 bases. The CDR3 extends over 14 amino acids. From germline, CDR1 is MNHEY and CDR2 SMNVEV (reference sequence). The ends lost 3 bases at V and 6 bases at J; junction bases unmatched: 4. The CDR3 region is CASSFLGTGDGYTF. The CDR3 DNA sequence: TGTGCCAGCAGTTTCCTTGGGACAGGGGATGGCTACACCTTC.

This clone has a handful of counts. The genes are TRBV19 and TRBJ2-7; no definite D call. V shed 5 bases and J shed 1 base, with 12 bases lying between them. CDR1 is LNHDA and CDR2 is SQIVND in the germline V gene (reference sequence). The CDR3 covers 14 residues. The CDR3 region is CASSPTRISYEQYF. The CDR3 DNA reads TGTGCCAGTAGTCCGACTCGGATTTCCTACGAGCAGTACTTC.

The V call is TRBV5-1, the J call TRBJ2-5; D ambiguous. CDR1 and CDR2 (germline): SGHRS, YFSETQ. Trimming took 0 bases from V and 5 from J, leaving 5 bases between them. This CDR3 comprises 12 residues. Here the CDR3 reads CASSLDGETQYF. The CDR3 coding sequence is TGCGCCAGCAGCTTGGACGGGGAGACCCAGTACTTC.

This chain joins TRBV19 and TRBJ2-1, with 8 bases lining up with TRBD1. The ends lost 3 bases at V and 2 bases at J; junction bases unmatched: 3. Germline CDR1 and CDR2: LNHDA and SQIVND (reference sequence). The CDR3 consists of 15 residues. DNA of the CDR3: TGTGCCAGTAGTATTCGACAGGGGCCCTACAATGAGCAGTTCTTC. Its protein product is CASSIRQGPYNEQFF.

This chain links TRBV3-1 (or the pseudogene TRBV3-2) with TRBJ2-1; 9 bases fit TRBD2. From germline, CDR1 is LGHDT and CDR2 YNNKEL (reference sequence). This CDR3 spans 16 amino acids. Trimming at V came to 4 bases and at J to 7 bases, leaving 11 bases not matched to a gene. This CDR3 reads CASSPRAGGHRNEQFF. DNA for the CDR3: TGTGCCAGCAGCCCACGGGCGGGGGGGCATAGGAATGAGCAGTTCTTC.

The chain is built from TRBV7-2 and TRBJ2-3, with no clear D. The CDR3 is made up of 15 amino acids. Trimming removed 5 bases from V and 0 bases from J, with 12 bases in between. Germline CDR1 reads SGHTA; CDR2 reads FQGNSA. The CDR3 loop is CASSLSGISTDTQYF. The CDR3 region has the DNA TGTGCCAGCAGCCTCTCAGGCATCAGCACAGATACGCAGTATTTT.

The J gene is TRBJ1-2, the V gene TRBV6-1; D might be TRBD1 (6 bases). CDR1 and CDR2 from the germline V gene are MNHNS and SASEGT. CDR3 size: 14 residues. Trimming shortened V by 1 base and J by 4 bases, and 10 bases separated the two germline ends. The CDR3 sequence is CASSEVRTAYGYTF. The CDR3 DNA follows: TGTGCCAGCAGTGAAGTTCGGACAGCCTATGGCTACACCTTC.

The genes are TRBV5-1 and TRBJ1-3, with D hard to call. This CDR3 comprises 16 residues. V lost 0 bases, J lost 0 bases, and 10 bases lay in between. Germline values: CDR1 SGHRS, CDR2 YFSETQ. The CDR3 protein is CASSLEPTGSGNTIYF. As DNA, the CDR3 is TGCGCCAGCAGCTTGGAGCCGACGGGCTCTGGAAACACCATATATTTT.

The J gene is TRBJ1-1, the V gene TRBV7-8; TRBD1 matches at 7 bases. The CDR3 length is 14 residues. Unmatched junction bases numbered 4, after V lost 2 bases and J lost 4 bases. CDR1 is SGHVS, CDR2 FQNEAQ, per germline. CDR3 region: CASSLPGGRTEAFF. CDR3 coding DNA: TGTGCCAGCAGCTTACCAGGGGGACGCACTGAAGCTTTCTTT.

The chain uses TRBV5-6 and TRBJ2-3, with TRBD2 identical over 8 bases. The CDR3 extends over 16 amino acids. Trimming removed 1 base from V and 6 bases from J; junction bases left unmatched: 10. CDR1 is SGHDT, CDR2 YYEEEE, per germline. This CDR3 is CASSLRFGGGYDTQYF. The DNA of the CDR3 is TGTGCCAGCAGCTTGAGGTTCGGCGGGGGGTATGATACGCAGTATTTT.

V usage is TRBV5-4 and J usage is TRBJ2-5; D may be TRBD1 (6 bases). Trimming shortened V by 4 bases and J by 4 bases, and 17 bases separated the two germline ends. The CDR3 spans 15 residues. Per germline, CDR1 SGHNT and CDR2 YYREEE (reference sequence). The CDR3 nucleotides read TGTGCCAGCAGCCAACCAGGGGCAGGAAGAGAGACCCAGTACTTC. Its protein product is CASSQPGAGRETQYF.

This chain connects TRBV19 to TRBJ1-1; no definite D call. This CDR3 spans 14 amino acids. Germline CDR1 reads LNHDA; CDR2 reads SQIVND (reference sequence). V was trimmed by 0 bases and J by 4 bases, leaving 9 bases between them. The CDR3 bases are TGTGCCAGTAGTATAGAAGGGAGGGCCACTGAAGCTTTCTTT. Its translation is CASSIEGRATEAFF. The variable domain in full, completed from reference TRBV19 and TRBJ1-1, reads DGGITQSPKYLFRKEGQNVTLSCEQNLNHDAMYWYRQDPGQGLRLIYYSQIVNDFQKGDIAEGYSVSREKKESFPLTVTSAQKNPTAFYLCASSIEGRATEAFFGQGTRLTVV.

The genes are TRBV5-8 and TRBJ2-7; 10 bases agree with TRBD1. The V segment lost 0 bases and the J segment 5 bases; nucleotides outside the gene matches: 2. The germline gives CDR1 SGHTS, CDR2 YDEGEE. There are 14 residues in the CDR3. CDR3 nucleotides: TGTGCCAGCAGCTTGGTGGACAGGGGGAACGAGCAGTACTTC. It encodes CASSLVDRGNEQYF.